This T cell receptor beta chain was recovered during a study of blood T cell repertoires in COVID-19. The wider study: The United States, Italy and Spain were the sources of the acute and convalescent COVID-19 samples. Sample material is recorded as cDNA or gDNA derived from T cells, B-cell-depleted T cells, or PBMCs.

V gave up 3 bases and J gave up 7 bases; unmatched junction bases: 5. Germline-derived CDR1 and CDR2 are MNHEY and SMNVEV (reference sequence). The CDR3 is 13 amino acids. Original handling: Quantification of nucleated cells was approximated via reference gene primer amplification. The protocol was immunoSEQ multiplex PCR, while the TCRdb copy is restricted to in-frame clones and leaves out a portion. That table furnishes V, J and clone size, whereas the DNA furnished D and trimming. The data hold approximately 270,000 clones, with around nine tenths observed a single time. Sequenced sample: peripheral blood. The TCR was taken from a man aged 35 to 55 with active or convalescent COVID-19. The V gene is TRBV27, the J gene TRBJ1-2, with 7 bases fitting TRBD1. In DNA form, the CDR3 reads TGTGCCAGCAGTTTCGCCGCAGGGGGTGGCTACACCTTC. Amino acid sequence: CASSFAAGGGYTF.